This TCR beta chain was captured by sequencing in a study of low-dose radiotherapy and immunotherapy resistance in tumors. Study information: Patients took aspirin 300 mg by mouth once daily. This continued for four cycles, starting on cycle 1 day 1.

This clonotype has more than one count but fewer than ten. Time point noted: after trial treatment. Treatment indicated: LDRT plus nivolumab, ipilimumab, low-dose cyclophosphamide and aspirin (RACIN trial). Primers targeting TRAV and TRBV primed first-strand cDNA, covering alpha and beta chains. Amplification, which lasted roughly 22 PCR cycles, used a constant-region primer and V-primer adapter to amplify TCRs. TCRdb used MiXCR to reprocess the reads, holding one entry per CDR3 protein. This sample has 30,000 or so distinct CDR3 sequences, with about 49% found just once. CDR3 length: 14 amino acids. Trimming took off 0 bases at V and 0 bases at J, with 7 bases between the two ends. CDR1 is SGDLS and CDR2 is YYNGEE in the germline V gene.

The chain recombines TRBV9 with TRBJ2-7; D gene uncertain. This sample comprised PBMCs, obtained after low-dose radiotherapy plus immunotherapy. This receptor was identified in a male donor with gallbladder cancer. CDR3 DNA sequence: TGTGCCAGCAGCGTAGGAAGTAGCTCCTACGAGCAGTACTTC. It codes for CASSVGSSSYEQYF.